These 17 T cell receptor beta chains originate from one sample sequenced in a study of neurological immune-mediated disorders (dated by TCRdb to about 2019). The method was 5' RACE. Sequencing was performed on an Illumina HiSeq 2500. TCRdb applied fastp at Q25 and MiXCR to the public reads, then kept only in-frame beta chains. Each record represents a unique CDR3 protein, reported with the most common genes and DNA among its rows. This sample gives approximately 50,000 distinct CDR3 sequences in total; 10% of them show up just once. The ten largest clonotypes hold roughly 5.2% of the sample. Sequenced material: PBMCs. Every receptor here comes from a man between 65 and 85 years old with HTLV-1-associated myelopathy (HAM/TSP).

This clonotype came up many times. The rearrangement joins TRBV7-7 to TRBJ2-1; tentatively, D is TRBD1 (5 bases). The germline CDR1 and CDR2 sequences are SSHAT and FNYEAQ (reference sequence). V was trimmed by 2 bases and J by 6 bases, leaving 8 bases between them. The CDR3 runs to 13 residues. CDR3 region: CASSLTGGNEQFF. The CDR3 region has the DNA TGTGCCAGCAGCTTAACAGGTGGCAATGAGCAGTTCTTC.

In this sample, this clonotype turned up many times. The CDR3 nucleotides are TGTGCCAGCAGCTTAGGGCCGGGCGACGTATACAATGAGCAGTTCTTC. Translating it yields CASSLGPGDVYNEQFF. This chain joins TRBV7-6 and TRBJ2-1; no clear D. This CDR3 has 16 residues. Trimming pared 1 base from V and 4 bases from J, leaving 14 bases between. Germline V gene lookup returns CDR1 SGHVS and CDR2 FNYEAQ.

This clonotype was seen repeatedly, ten times or more. The chain carries TRBV15 and TRBJ2-3, with D uncertain. Germline-derived CDR1 and CDR2 are LNHNV and YYDKDF (reference sequence). The germline V and J ends were trimmed by 0 bases and 6 bases, with 19 bases remaining between them. CDR3 length equals 17 residues. The CDR3 nucleotides are TGTGCCACCAGCAGAGACCGAACCCCTACCTTGGGGGATACGCAGTATTTT. Residues: CATSRDRTPTLGDTQYF.

This clonotype was observed at least ten times. The chain links TRBV15 to TRBJ1-5; 7 nucleotides match TRBD1. The CDR3 sequence is 18 residues long. Germline trimming cut 1 base from V and 1 base from J; bases unmatched to any gene: 10. Looked up from germline, CDR1 is LNHNV and CDR2 is YYDKDF (reference sequence). The CDR3 DNA sequence: TGTGCCACCAGCAGAGGGGGTATCGAGGGGGCCAGCAATCAGCCCCAGCATTTT. The encoded protein is CATSRGGIEGASNQPQHF.

In its sample, this clonotype was seen many times. The chain is built from TRBV3-1 and TRBJ2-1, with TRBD1 identical over 8 bases. This CDR3 has 12 residues. CDR1 and CDR2 (germline): LGHDT, YNNKEL (reference sequence). J was trimmed by 9 bases and V by 4 bases; bases with no gene match: 2. CDR3 protein: CASSRDRGEQFF. Here the CDR3 DNA reads TGTGCCAGCAGCCGAGACAGGGGTGAGCAGTTCTTC.

This clonotype was detected many times. The rearrangement links TRBV4-3 to TRBJ2-1, with 11 bases aligning to TRBD2. Germline assignment: CDR1 LGHNA and CDR2 YSLEER. V was pared by 4 bases and J by 6 bases, with 8 bases of the junction left unmatched. The CDR3 runs 16 residues. In nucleotides, the CDR3 is TGCGCCAGCAGCCGGGGCACTAGCGGGAGTTCCAATGAGCAGTTCTTC. Translation gives CASSRGTSGSSNEQFF.

This clonotype was observed at least ten times. This chain links TRBV28 with TRBJ2-3; possible D gene TRBD1, 5 bases. This CDR3 contains 14 residues. With 5 bases removed from V and 4 bases from J, the gap between germline ends came to 13 bases. CDR1 is MDHEN, CDR2 SYDVKM, per germline. CDR3 coding DNA: TGTGCCAGCAGTACTGACAGCTGGGCAGATACGCAGTATTTT. The encoded protein is CASSTDSWADTQYF.

This clonotype has a count of ten or more. The chain recombines TRBV11-2 with TRBJ2-3; the match to TRBD2 covers 7 bases. The CDR3 length is 14 residues. The germline V gene encodes CDR1 SGHAT and CDR2 FQNNGV. Trimming cost V 0 bases and J 12 bases; bases outside gene matches: 9. The CDR3 DNA reads as TGTGCCAGCAGCTTAGATCGGGTTAGCGGGCAACAGTATTTT. As protein: CASSLDRVSGQQYF. The full variable domain, with the rest looked up from reference TRBV11-2 and TRBJ2-3, is EAGVAQSPRYKIIEKRQSVAFWCNPISGHATLYWYQQILGQGPKLLIQFQNNGVVDDSQLPKDRFSAERLKGVDSTLKIQPAKLEDSAVYLCASSLDRVSGQQYFGPGTRLTVL.

This clonotype was seen many times. The rearrangement uses TRBV12-3 or TRBV12-4 and TRBJ1-1; perhaps TRBD1 as D (5 bases). This CDR3 comprises 13 residues. V lost 1 base and J lost 5, with 8 bases in between. The CDR3 bases are TGTGCCAGCAGTTTAGAGGGGCTAACTGAAGCTTTCTTT. Translating it yields CASSLEGLTEAFF.

This clonotype showed up many times. Here the CDR3 DNA reads TGTGCCAGCAGCGTGCGAGGGGGTCGCACCGGGGAGCTGTTTTTT. Its protein product is CASSVRGGRTGELFF. The V and J genes are TRBV21-1 and TRBJ2-2; the tabulated D call, TRBD1, remains unverified against the DNA. TRBV21-1 is a recognized pseudogene. The CDR3 sequence is 15 residues long.

V and J are TRBV29-1 and TRBJ2-7, with TRBD2 as a possible D gene (5 bases). Deletions cut 4 bases from V and 9 bases from J, with 19 bases between. CDR3 size: 13 residues. Germline values: CDR1 SQVTM, CDR2 ANQGSEA. The CDR3 DNA reads TGCAGCGTTGCAAAGGGAGTGGGTGAGCGGCAGTACTTC. Translated: CSVAKGVGERQYF.

In its sample, this clonotype was seen many times. The chain recombines TRBV10-3 with TRBJ1-2, with unresolved D. This CDR3 has 14 amino acids. CDR1 and CDR2 (germline): ENHRY, SYGVKD. Trimming took off 0 bases at V and 6 bases at J, with 11 bases between the two ends. Here the CDR3 reads CAISESSYSDGYTF. CDR3 nucleotide sequence: TGTGCCATCAGTGAGTCGAGTTATAGCGATGGCTACACCTTC.

This clonotype has ten or more counts. The J gene is TRBJ1-1, the V gene TRBV29-1; the D is unclear. V was trimmed by 1 base and J by 6 bases, leaving 18 bases between them. Germline V gene data show CDR1 as SQVTM and CDR2 as ANQGSEA. This CDR3 contains 15 residues. Here the CDR3 reads CSVEGSTNSIAEAFF. The CDR3 DNA is TGCAGCGTTGAAGGGAGCACTAACTCAATAGCTGAAGCTTTCTTT. The full variable domain, in which reference TRBV29-1 and TRBJ1-1 provide the parts outside the CDR3, is SAVISQKPSRDICQRGTSLTIQCQVDSQVTMMFWYRQQPGQSLTLIATANQGSEATYESGFVIDKFPISRPNLTFSTLTVSNMSPEDSSIYLCSVEGSTNSIAEAFFGQGTRLTVV.

This clonotype occurred many times. The chain carries TRBV7-8 and TRBJ2-7; D is unresolved. Trimming shortened V by 1 base and J by 2 bases, and 9 bases separated the two germline ends. Germline V gene lookup returns CDR1 SGHVS and CDR2 FQNEAQ. The CDR3 covers 14 residues. The CDR3, as DNA: TGTGCCAGCAGCTTAGGGACGCTCGCCTACGAGCAGTACTTC. Translation: CASSLGTLAYEQYF.

This clonotype occurred many times. V gene TRBV7-2 combines with J gene TRBJ1-1; D gene uncertain. Germline V gives CDR1 SGHTA, CDR2 FQGNSA. This CDR3 comprises 16 residues. Trimming shortened V by 1 base and J by 9 bases, and 21 bases separated the two germline ends. The CDR3 DNA reads TGTGCCAGCAGCTTAGTGGGCAGCTTCTCTCCCCTGAAAGCTTTCTTT. It yields the protein CASSLVGSFSPLKAFF.

The CDR3 region is CASSSPSFEQYF. The CDR3 bases are TGTGCCAGCAGCTCCCCCAGCTTCGAGCAGTACTTC. The rearrangement uses TRBV7-9 and TRBJ2-7; D unclear. This CDR3 spans 12 amino acids. V lost 4 bases to trimming and J lost 6 bases, with 10 bases between them. CDR1 and CDR2 from the germline V gene are SEHNR and FQNEAQ (reference sequence).

This clonotype has at least ten counts. CDR3 in DNA: TGTGCCAGCAGCCAAGTGGGGGAGCTGTTTTTT. Protein product: CASSQVGELFF. The chain links TRBV3-1 to TRBJ2-2; D not certain. The germline V and J ends were trimmed by 1 base and 8 bases, with 2 bases remaining between them. Germline CDR1 and CDR2: LGHDT and YNNKEL (reference sequence). There are 11 residues in the CDR3.